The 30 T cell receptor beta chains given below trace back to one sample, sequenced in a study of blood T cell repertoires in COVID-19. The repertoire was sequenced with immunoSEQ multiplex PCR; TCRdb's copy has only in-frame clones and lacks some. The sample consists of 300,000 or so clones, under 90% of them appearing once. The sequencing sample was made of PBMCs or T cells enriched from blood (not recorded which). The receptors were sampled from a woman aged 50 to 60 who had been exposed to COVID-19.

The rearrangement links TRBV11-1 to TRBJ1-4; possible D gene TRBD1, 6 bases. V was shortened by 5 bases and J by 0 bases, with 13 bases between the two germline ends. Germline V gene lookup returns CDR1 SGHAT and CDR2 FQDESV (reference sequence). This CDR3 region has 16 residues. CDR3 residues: CASSKRTAATNEKLFF. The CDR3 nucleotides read TGTGCCAGCAGCAAGAGGACAGCTGCAACTAATGAAAAACTGTTTTTT.

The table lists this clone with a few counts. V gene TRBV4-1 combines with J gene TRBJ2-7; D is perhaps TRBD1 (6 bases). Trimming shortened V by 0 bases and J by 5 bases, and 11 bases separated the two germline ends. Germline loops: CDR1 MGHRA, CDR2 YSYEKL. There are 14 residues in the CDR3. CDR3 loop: CASSQEHRVNEQYF. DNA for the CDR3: TGCGCCAGCAGCCAAGAACACAGGGTAAACGAGCAGTACTTC.

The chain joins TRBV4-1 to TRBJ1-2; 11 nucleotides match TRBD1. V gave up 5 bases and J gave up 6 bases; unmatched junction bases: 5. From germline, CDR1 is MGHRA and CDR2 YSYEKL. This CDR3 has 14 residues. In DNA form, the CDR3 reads TGCGCCAGCAGCACCCGGACAGGGGGCGATGGCTACACCTTC. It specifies CASSTRTGGDGYTF.

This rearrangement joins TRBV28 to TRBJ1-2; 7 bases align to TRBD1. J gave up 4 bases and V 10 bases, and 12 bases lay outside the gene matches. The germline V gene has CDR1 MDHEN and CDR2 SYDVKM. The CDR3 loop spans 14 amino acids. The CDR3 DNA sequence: TGTGCCACGCAAGCGACAGGGAAGGGCTATGGCTACACCTTC. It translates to CATQATGKGYGYTF.

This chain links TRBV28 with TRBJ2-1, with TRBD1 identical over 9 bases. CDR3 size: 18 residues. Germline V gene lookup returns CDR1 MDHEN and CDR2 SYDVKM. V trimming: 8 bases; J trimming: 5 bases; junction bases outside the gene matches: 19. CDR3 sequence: CASRQGQGQGIPNNEQFF. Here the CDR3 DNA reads TGTGCCAGCCGACAGGGACAGGGACAGGGAATTCCCAACAATGAGCAGTTCTTC. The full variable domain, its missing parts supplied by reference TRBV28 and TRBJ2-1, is DVKVTQSSRYLVKRTGEKVFLECVQDMDHENMFWYRQDPGLGLRLIYFSYDVKMKEKGDIPEGYSVSREKKERFSLILESASTNQTSMYLCASRQGQGQGIPNNEQFFGPGTRLTVL.

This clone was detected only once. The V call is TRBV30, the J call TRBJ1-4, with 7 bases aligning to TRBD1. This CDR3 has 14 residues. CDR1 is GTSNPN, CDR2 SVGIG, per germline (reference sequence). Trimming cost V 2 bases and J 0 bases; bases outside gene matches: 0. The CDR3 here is CAWSTGATNEKLFF. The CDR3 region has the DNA TGTGCCTGGAGTACAGGGGCAACTAATGAAAAACTGTTTTTT.

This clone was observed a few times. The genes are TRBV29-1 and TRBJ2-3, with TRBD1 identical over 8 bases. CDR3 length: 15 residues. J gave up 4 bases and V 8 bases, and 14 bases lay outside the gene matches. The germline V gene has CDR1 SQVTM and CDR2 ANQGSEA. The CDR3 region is CSLKGQGLVADTQYF. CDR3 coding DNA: TGCAGCCTAAAAGGACAGGGTTTGGTGGCAGATACGCAGTATTTT.

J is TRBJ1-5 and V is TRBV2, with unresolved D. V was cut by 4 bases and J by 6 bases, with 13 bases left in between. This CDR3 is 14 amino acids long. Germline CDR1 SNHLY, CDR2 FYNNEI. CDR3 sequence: CASSGSAGSQPQHF. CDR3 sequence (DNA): TGTGCCAGCAGTGGGAGCGCGGGTAGTCAGCCCCAGCATTTT.

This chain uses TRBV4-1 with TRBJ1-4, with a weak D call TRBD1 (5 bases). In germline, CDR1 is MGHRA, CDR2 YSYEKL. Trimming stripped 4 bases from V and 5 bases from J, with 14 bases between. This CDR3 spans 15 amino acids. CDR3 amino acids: CASSPRGGGNEKLFF. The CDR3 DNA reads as TGCGCCAGCAGCCCTCGAGGTGGGGGGAATGAAAAACTGTTTTTT.

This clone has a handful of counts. Written as DNA, the CDR3 is TGTGCCAGCAGCCTCCAGGTATCGGTGACCTCTGGAAACACCATATATTTT. Protein: CASSLQVSVTSGNTIYF. The rearrangement uses TRBV5-5 and TRBJ1-3; D gene uncertain. CDR1 is SGHKS and CDR2 is YYEKEE in the germline V gene (reference sequence). V dropped 4 bases and J dropped 0 bases, with 17 bases sitting between them. The CDR3 totals 17 residues.

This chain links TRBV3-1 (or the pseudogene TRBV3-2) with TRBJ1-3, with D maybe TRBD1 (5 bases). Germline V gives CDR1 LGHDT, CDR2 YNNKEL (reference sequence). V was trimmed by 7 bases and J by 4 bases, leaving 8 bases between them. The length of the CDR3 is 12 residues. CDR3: CASTGLGNTIYF. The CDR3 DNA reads TGTGCCAGCACGGGACTGGGAAACACCATATATTTT.

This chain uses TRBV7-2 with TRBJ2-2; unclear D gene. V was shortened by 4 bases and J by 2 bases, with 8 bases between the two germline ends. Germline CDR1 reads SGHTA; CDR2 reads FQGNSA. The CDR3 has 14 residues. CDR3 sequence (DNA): TGTGCCAGCAGCTCTGCGTTTAACACCGGGGAGCTGTTTTTT. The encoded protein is CASSSAFNTGELFF.

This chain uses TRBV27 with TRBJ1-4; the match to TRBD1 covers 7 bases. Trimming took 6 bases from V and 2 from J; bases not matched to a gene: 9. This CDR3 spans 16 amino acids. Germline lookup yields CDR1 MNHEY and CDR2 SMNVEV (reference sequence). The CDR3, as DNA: TGTGCCAGCAGGGCTGACAGGGCACTCACTAATGAAAAACTGTTTTTT. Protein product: CASRADRALTNEKLFF.

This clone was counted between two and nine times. CDR3 nucleotide sequence: TGTGCCTGGAGTGTATCTTGGCTCGAAACTGAAGCTTTCTTT. Translation: CAWSVSWLETEAFF. The gene calls are TRBV30 and TRBJ1-1, with no clear D. The germline gives CDR1 GTSNPN, CDR2 SVGIG (reference sequence). This CDR3 has 14 amino acids. Trimming removed 0 bases at V and 5 bases at J, with 13 bases between.

In nucleotides, the CDR3 is TGTGCCAGCAGCTCCTCTACCGGGACAGGTATTAATGAAAAACTGTTTTTT. Residues: CASSSSTGTGINEKLFF. V is TRBV9 and J is TRBJ1-4, with TRBD1 matching over 8 bases. Germline assignment: CDR1 SGDLS and CDR2 YYNGEE. The CDR3 sequence is 17 residues long. After removal of 4 bases from V and 4 bases from J, the junction contained 12 bases not matched to a gene.

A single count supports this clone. Here the CDR3 reads CASSPGGVEAFF. In DNA, the CDR3 is TGTGCCAGCAGCCCCGGGGGGGTCGAAGCTTTCTTT. The rearrangement uses TRBV7-9 and TRBJ1-1, with TRBD1 as a possible D gene (5 bases). Trimming took off 5 bases at V and 8 bases at J, with 12 bases between the two ends. The CDR3 covers 12 residues. The germline CDR1 and CDR2 sequences are SEHNR and FQNEAQ (reference sequence). Combining the CDR3 with reference TRBV7-9 and TRBJ1-1 gives the whole variable domain DTGVSQNPRHKITKRGQNVTFRCDPISEHNRLYWYRQTLGQGPEFLTYFQNEAQLEKSRLLSDRFSAERPKGSFSTLEIQRTEQGDSAMYLCASSPGGVEAFFGQGTRLTVV.

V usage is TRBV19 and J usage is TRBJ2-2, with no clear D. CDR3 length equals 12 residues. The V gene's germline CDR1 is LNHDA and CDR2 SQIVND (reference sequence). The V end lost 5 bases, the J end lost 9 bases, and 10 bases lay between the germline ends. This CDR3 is CASSSPARELFF. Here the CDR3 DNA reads TGTGCCAGTAGTTCCCCTGCGCGGGAGCTGTTTTTT. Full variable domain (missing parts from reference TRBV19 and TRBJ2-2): DGGITQSPKYLFRKEGQNVTLSCEQNLNHDAMYWYRQDPGQGLRLIYYSQIVNDFQKGDIAEGYSVSREKKESFPLTVTSAQKNPTAFYLCASSSPARELFFGEGSRLTVL.

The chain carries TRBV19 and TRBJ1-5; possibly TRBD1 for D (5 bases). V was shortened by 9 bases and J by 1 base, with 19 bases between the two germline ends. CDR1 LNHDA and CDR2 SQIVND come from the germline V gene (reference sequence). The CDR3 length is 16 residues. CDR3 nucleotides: TGTGCCAGCTTAGAAGGGGTTTGGAAAAGCAATCAGCCCCAGCATTTT. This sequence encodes CASLEGVWKSNQPQHF.

The CDR3 here is CASSLDRVSYEQYF. In DNA, the CDR3 is TGTGCCAGCAGCTTGGACAGGGTTTCCTACGAGCAGTACTTC. The gene calls are TRBV5-5 and TRBJ2-7; weak D call: TRBD1 (6 bases). Germline values: CDR1 SGHKS, CDR2 YYEKEE (reference sequence). The CDR3 covers 14 residues. Trimming removed 0 bases from V and 1 base from J, with 8 bases in between.

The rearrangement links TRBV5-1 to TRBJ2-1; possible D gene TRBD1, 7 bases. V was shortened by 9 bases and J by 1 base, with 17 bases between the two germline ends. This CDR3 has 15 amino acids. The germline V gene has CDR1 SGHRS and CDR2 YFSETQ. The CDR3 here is CATRSAGGSYNEQFF. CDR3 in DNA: TGCGCCACCAGAAGTGCAGGGGGGTCCTACAATGAGCAGTTCTTC.

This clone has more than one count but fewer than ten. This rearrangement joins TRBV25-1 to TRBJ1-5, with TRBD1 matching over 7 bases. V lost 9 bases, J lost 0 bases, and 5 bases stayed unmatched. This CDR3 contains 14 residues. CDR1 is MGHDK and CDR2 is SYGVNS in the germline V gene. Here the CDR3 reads CARKDRNSNQPQHF. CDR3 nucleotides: TGTGCCAGAAAGGACAGGAATAGCAATCAGCCCCAGCATTTT.

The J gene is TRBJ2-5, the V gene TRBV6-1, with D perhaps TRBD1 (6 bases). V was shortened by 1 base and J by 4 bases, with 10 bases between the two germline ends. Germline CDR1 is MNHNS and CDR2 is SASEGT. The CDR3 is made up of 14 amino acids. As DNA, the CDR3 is TGTGCCAGCAGTGAAGTAACAGGGAGAGAGACCCAGTACTTC. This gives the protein CASSEVTGRETQYF.

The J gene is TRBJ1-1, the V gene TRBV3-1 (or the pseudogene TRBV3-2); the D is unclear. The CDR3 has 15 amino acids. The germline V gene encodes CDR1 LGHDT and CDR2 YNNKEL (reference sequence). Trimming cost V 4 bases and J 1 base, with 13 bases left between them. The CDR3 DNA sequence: TGTGCCAGCAGCCCTACACCGGGGAAGAACACTGAAGCTTTCTTT. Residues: CASSPTPGKNTEAFF.

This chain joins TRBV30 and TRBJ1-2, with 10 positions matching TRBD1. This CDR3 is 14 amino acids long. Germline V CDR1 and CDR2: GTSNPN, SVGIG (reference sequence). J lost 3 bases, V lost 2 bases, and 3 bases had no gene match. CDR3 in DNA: TGTGCCTGGAGTCGACAGGGGGCAGACTATGGCTACACCTTC. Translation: CAWSRQGADYGYTF.

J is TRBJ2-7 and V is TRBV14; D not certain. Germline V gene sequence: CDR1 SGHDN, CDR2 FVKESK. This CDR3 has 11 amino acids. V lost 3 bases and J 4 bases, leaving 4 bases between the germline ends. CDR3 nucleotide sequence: TGTGCCAGCAGCCACCTATACGAGCAGTACTTC. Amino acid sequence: CASSHLYEQYF.

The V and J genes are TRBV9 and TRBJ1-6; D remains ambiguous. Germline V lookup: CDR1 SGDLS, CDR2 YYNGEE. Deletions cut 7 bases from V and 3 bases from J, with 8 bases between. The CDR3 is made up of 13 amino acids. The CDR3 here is CASGENYNSPLHF. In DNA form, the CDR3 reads TGTGCCAGCGGAGAAAACTATAATTCACCCCTCCACTTT.

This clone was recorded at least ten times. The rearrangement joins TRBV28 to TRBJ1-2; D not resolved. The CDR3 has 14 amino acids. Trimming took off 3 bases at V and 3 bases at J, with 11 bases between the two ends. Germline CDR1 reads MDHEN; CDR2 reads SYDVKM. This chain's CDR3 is CASSFSTEYYGYTF. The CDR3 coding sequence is TGTGCCAGCAGTTTTTCAACAGAATACTATGGCTACACCTTC.

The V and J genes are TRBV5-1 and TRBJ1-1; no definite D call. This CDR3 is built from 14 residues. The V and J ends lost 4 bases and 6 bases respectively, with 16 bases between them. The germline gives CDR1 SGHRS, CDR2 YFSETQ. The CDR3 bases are TGCGCCAGCAGCGTGGAATTGAGTCGGGCTGAAGCTTTCTTT. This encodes CASSVELSRAEAFF.

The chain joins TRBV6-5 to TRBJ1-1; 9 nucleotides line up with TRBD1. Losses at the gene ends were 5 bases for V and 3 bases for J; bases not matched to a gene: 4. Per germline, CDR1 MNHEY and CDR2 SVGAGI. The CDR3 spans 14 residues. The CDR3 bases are TGTGCCAGCAGTCTACAGGGGGCTTACACTGAAGCTTTCTTT. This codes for CASSLQGAYTEAFF.

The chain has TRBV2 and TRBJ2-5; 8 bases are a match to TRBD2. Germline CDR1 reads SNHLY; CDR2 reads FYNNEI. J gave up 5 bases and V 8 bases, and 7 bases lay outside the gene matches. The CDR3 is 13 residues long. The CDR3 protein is CASRWTSYETQYF. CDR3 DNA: TGTGCCAGCCGGTGGACTAGCTATGAGACCCAGTACTTC. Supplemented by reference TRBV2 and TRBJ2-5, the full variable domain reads EPEVTQTPSHQVTQMGQEVILRCVPISNHLYFYWYRQILGQKVEFLVSFYNNEISEKSEIFDDQFSVERPDGSNFTLKIRSTKLEDSAMYFCASRWTSYETQYFGPGTRLLVL.